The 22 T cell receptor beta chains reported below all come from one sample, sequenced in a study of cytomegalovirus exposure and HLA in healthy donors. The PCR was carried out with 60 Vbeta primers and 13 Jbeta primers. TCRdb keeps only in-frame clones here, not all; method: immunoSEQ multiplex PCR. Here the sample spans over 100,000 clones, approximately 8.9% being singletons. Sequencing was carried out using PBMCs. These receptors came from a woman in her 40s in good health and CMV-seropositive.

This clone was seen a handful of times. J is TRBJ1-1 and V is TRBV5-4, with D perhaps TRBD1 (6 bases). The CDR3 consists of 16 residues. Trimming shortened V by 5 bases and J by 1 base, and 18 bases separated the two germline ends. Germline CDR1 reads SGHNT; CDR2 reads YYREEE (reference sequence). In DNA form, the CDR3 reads TGTGCCAGCAGTCCTACAGGGAGTGGGTGGAACACTGAAGCTTTCTTT. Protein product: CASSPTGSGWNTEAFF.

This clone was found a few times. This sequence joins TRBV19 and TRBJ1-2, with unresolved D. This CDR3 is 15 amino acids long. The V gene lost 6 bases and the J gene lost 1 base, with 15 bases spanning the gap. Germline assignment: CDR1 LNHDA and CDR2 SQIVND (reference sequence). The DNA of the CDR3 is TGTGCCAGTAGGGCAACCGGACGGGGTAACTATGGCTACACCTTC. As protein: CASRATGRGNYGYTF.

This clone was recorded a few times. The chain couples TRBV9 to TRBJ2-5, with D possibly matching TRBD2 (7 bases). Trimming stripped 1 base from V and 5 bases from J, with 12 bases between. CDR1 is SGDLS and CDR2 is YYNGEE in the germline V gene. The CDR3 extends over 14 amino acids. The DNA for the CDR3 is TGTGCCAGCAGCGTATCTTGGGGGGGCGAGACCCAGTACTTC. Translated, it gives CASSVSWGGETQYF. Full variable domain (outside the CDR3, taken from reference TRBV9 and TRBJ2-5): DSGVTQTPKHLITATGQRVTLRCSPRSGDLSVYWYQQSLDQGLQFLIQYYNGEERAKGNILERFSAQQFPDLHSELNLSSLELGDSALYFCASSVSWGGETQYFGPGTRLLVL.

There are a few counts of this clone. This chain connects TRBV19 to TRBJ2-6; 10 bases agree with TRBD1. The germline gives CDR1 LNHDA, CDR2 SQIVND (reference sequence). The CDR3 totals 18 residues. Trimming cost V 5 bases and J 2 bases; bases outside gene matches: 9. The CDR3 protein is CASSPVTGGITGANVLTF. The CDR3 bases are TGTGCCAGTAGTCCAGTGACAGGGGGCATCACTGGGGCCAACGTCCTGACTTTC.

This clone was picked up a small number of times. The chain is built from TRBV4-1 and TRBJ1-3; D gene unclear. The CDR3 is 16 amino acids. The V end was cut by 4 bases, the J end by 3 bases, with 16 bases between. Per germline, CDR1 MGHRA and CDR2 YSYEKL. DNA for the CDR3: TGCGCCAGCAGCCGACTCCACGAGGGTAGTGGAAACACCATATATTTT. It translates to CASSRLHEGSGNTIYF.

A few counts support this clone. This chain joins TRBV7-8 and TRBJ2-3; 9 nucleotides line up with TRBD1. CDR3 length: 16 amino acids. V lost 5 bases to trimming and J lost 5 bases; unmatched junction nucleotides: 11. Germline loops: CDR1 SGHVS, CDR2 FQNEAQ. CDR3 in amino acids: CASSINRGRKGDTQYF. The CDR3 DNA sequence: TGTGCCAGCAGCATCAACAGGGGGCGAAAGGGAGATACGCAGTATTTT.

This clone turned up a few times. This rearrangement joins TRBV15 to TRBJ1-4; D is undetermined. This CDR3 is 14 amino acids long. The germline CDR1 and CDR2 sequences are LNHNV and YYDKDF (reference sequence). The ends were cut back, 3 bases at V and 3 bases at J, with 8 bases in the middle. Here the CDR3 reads CATSSGWANEKLFF. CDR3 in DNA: TGTGCCACCAGCAGCGGGTGGGCTAATGAAAAACTGTTTTTT. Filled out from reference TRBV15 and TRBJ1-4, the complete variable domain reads DAMVIQNPRYQVTQFGKPVTLSCSQTLNHNVMYWYQQKSSQAPKLLFHYYDKDFNNEADTPDNFQSRRPNTSFCFLDIRSPGLGDTAMYLCATSSGWANEKLFFGSGTQLSVL.

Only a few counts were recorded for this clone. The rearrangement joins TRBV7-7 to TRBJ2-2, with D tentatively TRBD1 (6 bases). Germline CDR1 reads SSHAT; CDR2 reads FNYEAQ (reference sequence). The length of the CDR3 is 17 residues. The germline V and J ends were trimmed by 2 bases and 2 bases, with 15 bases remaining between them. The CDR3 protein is CASSLSHRTVNTGELFF. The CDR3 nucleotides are TGTGCCAGCAGCTTATCCCACCGGACAGTCAACACCGGGGAGCTGTTTTTT. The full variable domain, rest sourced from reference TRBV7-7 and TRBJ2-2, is GAGVSQSPRYKVTKRGQDVTLRCDPISSHATLYWYQQALGQGPEFLTYFNYEAQPDKSGLPSDRFSAERPEGSISTLTIQRTEQRDSAMYRCASSLSHRTVNTGELFFGEGSRLTVL.

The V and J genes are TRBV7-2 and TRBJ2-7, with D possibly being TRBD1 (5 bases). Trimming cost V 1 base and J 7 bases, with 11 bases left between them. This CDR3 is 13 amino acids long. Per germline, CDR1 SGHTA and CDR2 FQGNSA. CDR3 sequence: CASSLGTPGEQYF. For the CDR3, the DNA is TGTGCCAGCAGCTTAGGTACACCAGGGGAGCAGTACTTC.

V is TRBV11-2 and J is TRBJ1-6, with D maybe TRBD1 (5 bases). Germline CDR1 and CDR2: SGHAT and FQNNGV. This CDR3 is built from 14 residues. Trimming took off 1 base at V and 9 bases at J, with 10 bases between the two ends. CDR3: CASSLGRVGSPLHF. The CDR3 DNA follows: TGTGCCAGCAGCTTAGGCAGGGTTGGTTCACCCCTCCACTTT.

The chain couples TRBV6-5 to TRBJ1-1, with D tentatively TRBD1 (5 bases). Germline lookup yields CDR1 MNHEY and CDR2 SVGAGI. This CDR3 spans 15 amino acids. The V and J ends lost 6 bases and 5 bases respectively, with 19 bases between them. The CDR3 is CASSNYQGGGTEAFF. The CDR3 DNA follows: TGTGCCAGCAGCAACTATCAGGGTGGGGGGACTGAAGCTTTCTTT.

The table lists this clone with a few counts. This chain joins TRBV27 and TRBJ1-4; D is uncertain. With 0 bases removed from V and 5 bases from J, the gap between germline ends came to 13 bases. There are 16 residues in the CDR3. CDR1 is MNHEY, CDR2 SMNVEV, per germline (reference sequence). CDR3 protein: CASSLSLRGFNEKLFF. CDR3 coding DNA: TGTGCCAGCAGTTTATCGCTCCGGGGATTCAATGAAAAACTGTTTTTT.

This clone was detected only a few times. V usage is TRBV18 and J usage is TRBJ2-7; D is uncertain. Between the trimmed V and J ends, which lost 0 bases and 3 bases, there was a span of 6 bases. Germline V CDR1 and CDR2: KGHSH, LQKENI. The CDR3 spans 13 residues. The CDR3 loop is CASSPPLFYEQYF. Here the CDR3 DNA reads TGTGCCAGCTCACCACCCTTATTCTACGAGCAGTACTTC.

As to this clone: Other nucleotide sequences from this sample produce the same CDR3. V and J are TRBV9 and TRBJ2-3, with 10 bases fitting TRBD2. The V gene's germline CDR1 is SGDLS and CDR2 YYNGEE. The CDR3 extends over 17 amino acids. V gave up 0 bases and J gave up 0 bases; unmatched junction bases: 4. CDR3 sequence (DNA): TGTGCCAGCAGCGTAGAATCAGCGGGGGGGAGCACAGATACGCAGTATTTT. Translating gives CASSVESAGGSTDTQYF. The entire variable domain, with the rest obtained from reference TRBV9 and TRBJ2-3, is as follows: DSGVTQTPKHLITATGQRVTLRCSPRSGDLSVYWYQQSLDQGLQFLIQYYNGEERAKGNILERFSAQQFPDLHSELNLSSLELGDSALYFCASSVESAGGSTDTQYFGPGTRLTVL.

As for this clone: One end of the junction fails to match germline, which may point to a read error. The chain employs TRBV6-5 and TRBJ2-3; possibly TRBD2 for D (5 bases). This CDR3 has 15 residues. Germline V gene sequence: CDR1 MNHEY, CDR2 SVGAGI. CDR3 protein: CASSYSNGDVDAQYF. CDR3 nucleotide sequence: TGTGCCAGCAGTTACTCAAACGGGGATGTAGATGCGCAGTATTTT.

The CDR3, as DNA: TGTGCCAGCAGCTTAGGGCCGGGGGTTAATCTGGGCTACGAGCAGTACTTC. Translation gives CASSLGPGVNLGYEQYF. The chain employs TRBV11-2 and TRBJ2-7; D is perhaps TRBD2 (6 bases). Germline V lookup: CDR1 SGHAT, CDR2 FQNNGV. Deletions cut 1 base from V and 3 bases from J, with 19 bases between. The CDR3 consists of 17 residues.

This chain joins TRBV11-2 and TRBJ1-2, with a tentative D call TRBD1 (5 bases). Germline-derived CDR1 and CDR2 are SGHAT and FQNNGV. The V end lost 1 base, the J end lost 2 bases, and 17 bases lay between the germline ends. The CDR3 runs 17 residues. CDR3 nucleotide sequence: TGTGCCAGCAGCTTAGGGGGTGGGGCAGGAAGAAACTATGGCTACACCTTC. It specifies CASSLGGGAGRNYGYTF.

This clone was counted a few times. The CDR3 sequence is CASSLEGLAENEQFF. CDR3 DNA: TGCGCCAGCAGCTTGGAGGGACTAGCGGAAAATGAGCAGTTCTTC. The chain couples TRBV5-1 to TRBJ2-1; 11 nucleotides match TRBD2. Germline values: CDR1 SGHRS, CDR2 YFSETQ. This CDR3 is built from 15 residues. V was pared by 0 bases and J by 7 bases, with 3 bases of the junction left unmatched. Looking up the rest from reference TRBV5-1 and TRBJ2-1 gives the full variable domain: KAGVTQTPRYLIKTRGQQVTLSCSPISGHRSVSWYQQTPGQGLQFLFEYFSETQRNKGNFPGRFSGRQFSNSRSEMNVSTLELGDSALYLCASSLEGLAENEQFFGPGTRLTVL.

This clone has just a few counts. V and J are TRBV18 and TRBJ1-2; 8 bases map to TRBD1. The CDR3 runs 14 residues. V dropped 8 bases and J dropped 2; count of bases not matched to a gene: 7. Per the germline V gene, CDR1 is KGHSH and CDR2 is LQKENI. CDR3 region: CASRTGISNYGYTF. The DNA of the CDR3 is TGTGCCAGCCGGACAGGGATTTCCAACTATGGCTACACCTTC.

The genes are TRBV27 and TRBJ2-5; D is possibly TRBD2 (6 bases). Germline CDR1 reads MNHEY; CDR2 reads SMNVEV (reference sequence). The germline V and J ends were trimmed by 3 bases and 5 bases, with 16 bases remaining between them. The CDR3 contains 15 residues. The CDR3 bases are TGTGCCAGCAGTTTCCAACGGGGGAGTGTTGAGACCCAGTACTTC. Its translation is CASSFQRGSVETQYF.

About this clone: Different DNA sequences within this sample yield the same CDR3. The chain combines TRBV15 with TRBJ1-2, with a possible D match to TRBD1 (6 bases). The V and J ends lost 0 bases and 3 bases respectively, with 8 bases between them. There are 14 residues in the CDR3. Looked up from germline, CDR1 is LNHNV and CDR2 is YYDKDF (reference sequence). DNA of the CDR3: TGTGCCACCAGCAGAGATCGGACAGACTATGGCTACACCTTC. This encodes CATSRDRTDYGYTF. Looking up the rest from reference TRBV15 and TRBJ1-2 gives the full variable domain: DAMVIQNPRYQVTQFGKPVTLSCSQTLNHNVMYWYQQKSSQAPKLLFHYYDKDFNNEADTPDNFQSRRPNTSFCFLDIRSPGLGDTAMYLCATSRDRTDYGYTFGSGTRLTVV.

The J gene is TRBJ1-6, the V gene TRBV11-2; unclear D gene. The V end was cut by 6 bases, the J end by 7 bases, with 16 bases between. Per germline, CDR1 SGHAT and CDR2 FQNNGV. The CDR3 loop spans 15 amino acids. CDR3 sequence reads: CASRPLMGLNSPLHF. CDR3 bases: TGTGCCAGCAGACCCCTGATGGGCCTGAATTCACCCCTCCACTTT. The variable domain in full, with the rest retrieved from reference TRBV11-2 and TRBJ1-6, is EAGVAQSPRYKIIEKRQSVAFWCNPISGHATLYWYQQILGQGPKLLIQFQNNGVVDDSQLPKDRFSAERLKGVDSTLKIQPAKLEDSAVYLCASRPLMGLNSPLHFGNGTRLTVT.